This paragraph covers one T cell receptor beta chain sequence. Germline-derived CDR1 and CDR2 are LNHDA and SQIVND (reference sequence). V was shortened by 3 bases and J by 1 base, with 12 bases between the two germline ends. This CDR3 is 15 amino acids long. The PCR contained 60 Vbeta and 13 Jbeta primers. Sequencing was performed with immunoSEQ multiplex PCR; in TCRdb, only in-frame clones are kept and a portion is missing. This table has under 200,000 clones, 75% to 85% appearing once. The data originate from a study of cytomegalovirus exposure and HLA in healthy donors. This receptor was identified in a man in his forties or fifties in good health and CMV-seropositive. Sample: PBMCs. The V and J genes are TRBV19 and TRBJ2-5, with a possible D match to TRBD1 (5 bases). CDR3 DNA sequence: TGTGCCAGTAGTATGGCCAGGGTAGGCCAAGAGACCCAGTACTTC. This sequence encodes CASSMARVGQETQYF.